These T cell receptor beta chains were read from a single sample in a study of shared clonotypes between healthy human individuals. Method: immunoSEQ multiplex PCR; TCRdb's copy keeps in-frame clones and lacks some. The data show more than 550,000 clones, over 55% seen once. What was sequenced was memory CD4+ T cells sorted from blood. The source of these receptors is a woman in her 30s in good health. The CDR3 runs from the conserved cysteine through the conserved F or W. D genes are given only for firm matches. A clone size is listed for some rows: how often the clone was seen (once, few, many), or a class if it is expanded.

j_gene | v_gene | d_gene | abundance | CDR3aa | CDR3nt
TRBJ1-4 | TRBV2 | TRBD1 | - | CASSPGTGWMGKLFF | TGTGCCAGCAGTCCCGGGACAGGGTGGATGGGAAAACTGTTTTTT
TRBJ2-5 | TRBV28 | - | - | CASSLLQETQYF | TGTGCCAGCAGTTTATTGCAGGAGACCCAGTACTTC
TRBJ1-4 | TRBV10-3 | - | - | CAISAVINEKLFF | TGTGCCATCAGTGCAGTGATTAATGAAAAACTGTTTTTT
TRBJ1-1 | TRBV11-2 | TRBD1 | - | CASSRTGTPMNTEAFF | TGTGCCAGCAGCCGGACAGGGACCCCAATGAACACTGAAGCTTTCTTT
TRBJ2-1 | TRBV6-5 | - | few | CASSYGSNHNEQFF | TGTGCCAGCAGTTACGGCTCAAACCACAATGAGCAGTTCTTC
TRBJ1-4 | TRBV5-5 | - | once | CASSFGTSSEKLFF | TGTGCCAGCAGCTTCGGGACTTCTTCCGAAAAACTGTTTTTT
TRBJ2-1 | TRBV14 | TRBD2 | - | CASSATRPSGRGNEQFF | TGTGCCAGCAGCGCCACCCGTCCTAGCGGGAGAGGCAATGAGCAGTTCTTC
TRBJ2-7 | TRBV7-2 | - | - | CARRIGRSGHNYEQYF | TGTGCCCGCAGGATTGGGAGAAGCGGCCATAATTACGAGCAGTACTTC
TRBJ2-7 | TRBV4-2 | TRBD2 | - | CASSQDESSGTLSYEQYF | TGTGCCAGCAGCCAAGATGAGAGTAGCGGGACCCTCTCCTACGAGCAGTACTTC
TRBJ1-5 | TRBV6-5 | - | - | CASSLLLSQPQHF | TGTGCCAGCAGTCTCCTCCTGAGCCAGCCCCAGCATTTT
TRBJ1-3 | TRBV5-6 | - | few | CASSRPGAGNTIYF | TGTGCCAGCAGCCGCCCCGGAGCTGGAAACACCATATATTTT
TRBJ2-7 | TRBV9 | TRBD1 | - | CASSVGQGGFEQYF | TGTGCCAGCAGCGTGGGACAGGGGGGTTTCGAGCAGTACTTC
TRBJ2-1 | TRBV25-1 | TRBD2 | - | CASSPGTSGGGGEDEQFF | TGTGCCAGCAGCCCCGGGACTAGCGGGGGCGGTGGAGAGGATGAGCAGTTCTTC
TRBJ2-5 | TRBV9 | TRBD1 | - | CASGGQGRETQYF | TGTGCCAGCGGGGGACAGGGGCGGGAGACCCAGTACTTC
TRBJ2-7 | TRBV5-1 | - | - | CASSLVRGGEQYF | TGCGCCAGCAGCTTGGTACGAGGCGGGGAGCAGTACTTC
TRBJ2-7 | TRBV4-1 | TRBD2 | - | CASSQGAGRRTYEQYF | TGCGCCAGCAGCCAAGGAGCCGGGAGGAGGACCTACGAGCAGTACTTC
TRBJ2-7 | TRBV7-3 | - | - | CASTNAGGVYEQYF | TGTGCCAGCACCAACGCCGGGGGAGTGTACGAGCAGTACTTC
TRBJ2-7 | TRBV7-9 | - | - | CASSLDEKQYF | TGTGCCAGCAGCTTAGACGAGAAGCAGTACTTC
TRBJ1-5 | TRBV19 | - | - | CASSIVRNQPQHF | TGTGCCAGTAGTATAGTACGGAATCAGCCCCAGCATTTT
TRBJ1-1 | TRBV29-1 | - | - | CSVPGSTEAFF | TGCAGCGTCCCAGGGTCCACTGAAGCTTTCTTT
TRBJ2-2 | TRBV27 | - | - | CASTDTSGTGELFF | TGTGCCAGCACCGACACCAGTGGGACAGGGGAGCTGTTTTTT
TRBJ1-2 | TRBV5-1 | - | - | CASSLLPPDQDSNGYTF | TGCGCCAGCAGCTTGTTGCCCCCCGATCAGGATTCTAATGGCTACACCTTC
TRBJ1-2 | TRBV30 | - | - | CAWSVGWGGYGYTF | TGTGCCTGGAGTGTAGGGTGGGGTGGGTATGGCTACACCTTC
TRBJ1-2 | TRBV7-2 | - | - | CASSPDSQYGYTF | TGTGCCAGCAGCCCGGACAGCCAATATGGCTACACCTTC
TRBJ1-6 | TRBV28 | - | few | CASSLIVDSPLHF | TGTGCCAGCAGTTTGATTGTCGATTCACCCCTCCACTTT
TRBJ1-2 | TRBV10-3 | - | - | CAISKQQNYGYTF | TGTGCCATCAGTAAGCAGCAAAACTATGGCTACACCTTC
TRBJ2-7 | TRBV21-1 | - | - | CASSNPGPGSGYEQYF | TGTGCCAGCAGCAATCCCGGGCCAGGGTCGGGCTACGAGCAGTACTTC
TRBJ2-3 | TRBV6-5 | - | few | CASRFSGSTDTQYF | TGTGCCAGCAGATTTAGTGGGAGCACAGATACGCAGTATTTT
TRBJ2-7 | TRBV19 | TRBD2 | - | CASSPRGTSGEQYF | TGTGCCAGTAGTCCGAGGGGGACTAGCGGCGAGCAGTACTTC
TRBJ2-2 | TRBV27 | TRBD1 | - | CATMWTGLESTGELFF | TGTGCCACCATGTGGACAGGGCTAGAGTCCACCGGGGAGCTGTTTTTT
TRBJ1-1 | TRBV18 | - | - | CASSPRGSMNTEAFF | TGTGCCAGCTCACCCCGTGGGTCGATGAACACTGAAGCTTTCTTT
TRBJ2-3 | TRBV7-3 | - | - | CASSLLGVGTDTQYF | TGTGCCAGCAGCTTACTGGGGGTTGGCACAGATACGCAGTATTTT
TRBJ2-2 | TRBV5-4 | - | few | CASRSRGENTGELFF | TGTGCCAGCAGGTCAAGGGGAGAGAACACCGGGGAGCTGTTTTTT
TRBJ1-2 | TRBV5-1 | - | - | CASSLGDGNYGYTF | TGCGCCAGCAGCTTGGGGGACGGGAACTATGGCTACACCTTC
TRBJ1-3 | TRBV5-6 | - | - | CASSLVAGGRSGNTIYF | TGTGCCAGCAGCTTGGTTGCGGGAGGTCGCTCTGGAAACACCATATATTTT
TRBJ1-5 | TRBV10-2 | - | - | CASSESRLNSNQPQHF | TGCGCCAGCAGTGAGTCGAGACTAAATAGCAATCAGCCCCAGCATTTT
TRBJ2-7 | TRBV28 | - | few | CASSLLPDYEQYF | TGTGCCAGCAGTTTATTACCGGACTACGAGCAGTACTTC
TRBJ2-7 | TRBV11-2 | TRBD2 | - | CASSLGGLAGIYEQYF | TGTGCCAGCAGCTTAGGGGGTTTAGCGGGAATCTACGAGCAGTACTTC
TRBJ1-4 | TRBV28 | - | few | CASGTVVEKLFF | TGTGCCAGCGGGACGGTAGTCGAAAAACTGTTTTTT
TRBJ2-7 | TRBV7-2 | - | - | CASSLAFHWQYF | TGTGCCAGCAGCTTAGCTTTCCACTGGCAGTACTTC
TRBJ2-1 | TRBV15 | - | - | CATSRDLSSNEQFF | TGTGCCACCAGCAGAGATTTGAGTTCCAATGAGCAGTTCTTC
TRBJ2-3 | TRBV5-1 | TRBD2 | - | CASSPYGTSGNTDTQYF | TGCGCCAGCAGCCCTTACGGGACTAGCGGGAACACAGATACGCAGTATTTT
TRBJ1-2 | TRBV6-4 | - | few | CASAPLSTPHGGYTF | TGTGCCAGCGCCCCTCTGAGTACCCCCCATGGAGGCTACACCTTC
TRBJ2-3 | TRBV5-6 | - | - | CASSLTPGTQYF | TGTGCCAGCAGCTTGACCCCGGGAACGCAGTATTTT
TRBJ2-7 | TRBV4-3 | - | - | CASSHLYEQYF | TGCGCCAGCAGCCACCTCTACGAGCAGTACTTC
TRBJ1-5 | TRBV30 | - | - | CAWSVSLGNQPQHF | TGTGCCTGGAGTGTATCTTTGGGCAATCAGCCCCAGCATTTT
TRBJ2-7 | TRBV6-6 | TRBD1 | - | CASSYFDRDGTYEQYF | TGTGCCAGCAGTTACTTTGACAGGGATGGGACCTACGAGCAGTACTTC
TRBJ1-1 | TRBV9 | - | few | CASSVAQGNTEAFF | TGTGCCAGCAGCGTAGCTCAAGGGAACACTGAAGCTTTCTTT
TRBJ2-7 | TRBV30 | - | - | CAGGPGPYEQYF | TGTGCCGGGGGCCCAGGGCCCTACGAGCAGTACTTC
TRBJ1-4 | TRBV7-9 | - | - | CASSLFGSRNEKLFF | TGTGCCAGCAGCTTATTTGGGTCCCGTAATGAAAAACTGTTTTTT
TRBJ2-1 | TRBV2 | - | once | CASGWRGREQFF | TGTGCCAGCGGGTGGAGGGGGCGGGAGCAGTTCTTC
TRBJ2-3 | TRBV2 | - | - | CASIRGKDTQYF | TGTGCCAGCATACGGGGGAAGGATACGCAGTATTTT
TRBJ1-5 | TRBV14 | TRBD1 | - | CASRATHRGLSNQPQHF | TGTGCCAGCAGGGCTACTCACAGGGGTTTAAGCAATCAGCCCCAGCATTTT
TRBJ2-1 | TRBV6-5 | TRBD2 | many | CASSSLGGYNEQFF | TGTGCCAGCAGTTCTCTGGGGGGGTACAATGAGCAGTTCTTC
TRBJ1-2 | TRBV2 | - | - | CASSTGEYGYTF | TGTGCCAGCAGTACAGGCGAATATGGCTACACCTTC
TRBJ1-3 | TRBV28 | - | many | CASTAGVNSGNTIYF | TGTGCCAGCACCGCTGGGGTGAACTCTGGAAACACCATATATTTT
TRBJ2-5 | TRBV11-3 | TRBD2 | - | CASSRGTNQETQYF | TGTGCCAGCAGCCGGGGGACTAACCAAGAGACCCAGTACTTC